This T cell receptor (beta chain) was retrieved from a study of glioma-infiltrating T cells. With 2 bases removed from V and 4 bases from J, the gap between germline ends came to 11 bases. The CDR3 extends over 14 amino acids. The germline V gene encodes CDR1 DFQATT and CDR2 SNEGSKA (reference sequence). Worth noting for this clonotype: Its target is unknown.

Study-wide findings and caveats: Tissue and blood shared very few CDR3 sequences. Gliomas, especially low-grade, showed above-expected tissue-blood divergence; non-neoplastic patients showed below.

Amplification of TCR alpha and beta CDR3 regions from RNA used iRepertoire nested multiplex PCR. For one-step reverse transcription and amplification, about 85-400 ng of tissue mRNA or PBMC total RNA was used. TCRdb analysed the multiplex PCR reads with MiXCR anew, one entry per CDR3 protein. The table shows about 130,000 distinct CDR3 sequences, with approximately 26% occurring only once. The chain has TRBV20-1 and TRBJ1-4; a weak D match, TRBD1 (5 bases). The clonotype was recovered from a human donor with low-grade glioma or glioblastoma, undergoing nonglioma brain surgery, or in good health (not recorded which). Sequencing was done on a sample of glioma tissue, nonneoplastic brain tissue, or PBMCs (not recorded which). DNA of the CDR3: TGCAGTGCTAGACGGGGCGGTAATAATGAAAAACTGTTTTTT. It specifies CSARRGGNNEKLFF.